This T cell receptor beta chain was documented in a study of neurological immune-mediated disorders. There are many counts of this clonotype. Its specificity is unknown. The junction shows a germline mismatch at one end, possibly a read error. Findings and limits, study-wide: No expanded-clone CDR3 amino acid sequence recurred across subjects, suggesting private TCR-beta repertoires.

Germline assignment: CDR1 SQVTM and CDR2 ANQGSEA. There are 11 residues in the CDR3. The unsorted libraries were generated from a total of 2 million PBMCs, which had been stored in RNAlater at -80 C. TCRdb re-analysed the 5' RACE reads in MiXCR, keeping a single row per CDR3 protein. Of roughly 30,000 distinct CDR3 sequences listed, 5% to 7.5% are singletons. This clonotype originated in a woman in her fifties or sixties in good health. Sequencing was carried out using PBMCs. This rearrangement joins TRBV29-1 to TRBJ1-4; no definite D call. The CDR3 sequence is CSVEVGSVAAF. The CDR3, as DNA: TGCAGCGTTGAGGTAGGTTCTGTTGCCGCTTTT.